The 8 T cell receptor beta chains presented below share a single source sample, sequenced in a study of T cells in Graves' hyperthyroidism and ophthalmopathy. Template material for amplifying TCR beta CDR3 regions consisted of RNA transcripts. HTBI primers were employed in a first-round RT-PCR of the TCR CDR3. TCRdb recomputed calls from the multiplex PCR reads with MiXCR, one row per CDR3 protein. The sample carries some 690,000 distinct CDR3 sequences, 15% to 20% recorded once. The sequenced sample consisted of blood. The origin of the receptors is a man aged 45 to 65 with Graves' hyperthyroidism.

The rearrangement links TRBV6-9 to TRBJ2-5; D is possibly TRBD1 (6 bases). Germline loops: CDR1 MNHGY, CDR2 SVAAGI. Trimming took 3 bases from V and 1 from J, leaving 12 bases between them. The CDR3 spans 15 residues. CDR3 residues: CASSYLGGLQETQYF. Here the CDR3 DNA reads TGTGCCAGCAGTTACCTTGGGGGCCTCCAAGAGACCCAGTACTTC.

The chain carries TRBV4-2 and TRBJ2-3; possible D gene TRBD1, 5 bases. Trimming took off 6 bases at V and 5 bases at J, with 15 bases between the two ends. Germline CDR1 is LGHNA and CDR2 is YNFKEQ. The CDR3 totals 14 residues. The CDR3 loop reads CASRAPLGEDTQYF. The CDR3 bases are TGTGCCAGCAGGGCACCCCTAGGGGAAGATACGCAGTATTTT.

The rearrangement joins TRBV5-1 to TRBJ1-2; 10 bases line up with TRBD1. The CDR3 sequence is 14 residues long. V lost 0 bases to trimming and J lost 8 bases; unmatched junction nucleotides: 4. CDR1 and CDR2 from the germline V gene are SGHRS and YFSETQ. The CDR3 protein is CASSLGQGARGYTF. The CDR3, as DNA: TGCGCCAGCAGCTTGGGACAGGGGGCGCGCGGCTACACCTTC.

V is TRBV20-1 and J is TRBJ2-1, with D perhaps TRBD2 (5 bases). Looked up from germline, CDR1 is DFQATT and CDR2 is SNEGSKA (reference sequence). The germline V and J ends were trimmed by 6 bases and 2 bases, with 8 bases remaining between them. The length of the CDR3 is 12 residues. CDR3 sequence reads: CSAEGAYNEQFF. CDR3 coding DNA: TGCAGTGCAGAGGGAGCCTACAATGAGCAGTTCTTC.

This chain links TRBV30 with TRBJ1-2; no definite D call. V dropped 2 bases and J dropped 4 bases, with 8 bases sitting between them. Germline values: CDR1 GTSNPN, CDR2 SVGIG (reference sequence). CDR3 length equals 12 residues. CDR3 DNA sequence: TGTGCCTGGAGTACACACCTCTATGGCTACACCTTC. Its translation is CAWSTHLYGYTF.

This clonotype was picked up many times. This chain links TRBV14 with TRBJ2-1; 13 positions match TRBD2. This CDR3 has 15 residues. V trimming: 4 bases; J trimming: 10 bases; junction bases outside the gene matches: 7. Per the germline V gene, CDR1 is SGHDN and CDR2 is FVKESK. The CDR3 nucleotides read TGTGCCAGCAGCCGACTCGGACTAGCGGGAGAAGAGCAGTTCTTC. It encodes CASSRLGLAGEEQFF.

CDR3 sequence (DNA): TGTGCCAGCAGTTACTGGGTCGGATCAAACACTGAAGCTTTCTTT. It translates to CASSYWVGSNTEAFF. The J gene is TRBJ1-1, the V gene TRBV6-6; D not certain. The CDR3 loop spans 15 amino acids. V was clipped by 1 base and J by 2 bases, with 11 bases between them. Germline V gene lookup returns CDR1 MNHNY and CDR2 SVGAGI (reference sequence).

This clonotype was seen at least ten times. The chain uses TRBV28 and TRBJ2-5, with 7 bases that match TRBD1. The length of the CDR3 is 14 residues. The germline V gene encodes CDR1 MDHEN and CDR2 SYDVKM. Trimming took 8 bases from V and 2 from J; bases not matched to a gene: 8. For the CDR3, the DNA is TGTGCCAGCCGGACAGGCTCGGGGCAAGAGACCCAGTACTTC. Its protein product is CASRTGSGQETQYF.